These 11 T cell receptor beta chains originate from one sample sequenced in a study of blood T cell repertoires in COVID-19 (dated by TCRdb to the early 2020s). Library prep was done by the immunoSEQ multiplex PCR assay. TCRdb provides this immuneACCESS table in a form limited to in-frame rearrangements. Some clones are lacking; in checked studies, under half of them reflect an unresolved V gene, and why the rest are absent is not known. Here the sample has about 400,000 clones; 70% to 90% occur a single time. The ten largest clonotypes hold approximately 2% of the sample. Input material: PBMCs or T cells enriched from blood (not recorded which). Every receptor here comes from a woman in her 40s with acute COVID-19.

V usage is TRBV3-1 (or the pseudogene TRBV3-2) and J usage is TRBJ2-5; 7 nucleotides agree with TRBD2. The CDR3 sequence is 15 residues long. V dropped 2 bases and J dropped 3; count of bases not matched to a gene: 6. The germline gives CDR1 LGHDT, CDR2 YNNKEL (reference sequence). The CDR3 loop is CASSQLWGTKETQYF. CDR3 DNA sequence: TGTGCCAGCAGCCAATTATGGGGGACTAAAGAGACCCAGTACTTC.

The chain is built from TRBV30 and TRBJ1-2; D may be TRBD1 (5 bases). V was pared by 3 bases and J by 9 bases, with 17 bases between. This CDR3 is built from 13 residues. Germline V gene sequence: CDR1 GTSNPN, CDR2 SVGIG (reference sequence). CDR3 DNA sequence: TGTGCCTGGAGGCCCCCGGACATCACCCGCTACACCTTC. Translation gives CAWRPPDITRYTF. Full variable domain (rest looked up from reference TRBV30 and TRBJ1-2): SQTIHQWPATLVQPVGSPLSLECTVEGTSNPNLYWYRQAAGRGLQLLFYSVGIGQISSEVPQNLSASRPQDRQFILSSKKLLLSDSGFYLCAWRPPDITRYTFGSGTRLTVV.

The gene calls are TRBV5-1 and TRBJ2-3, with TRBD2 matching over 10 bases. The germline V gene encodes CDR1 SGHRS and CDR2 YFSETQ. Trimming removed 4 bases from V and 1 base from J; junction bases left unmatched: 6. CDR3 size: 16 residues. The CDR3 loop reads CASSRTGTSGTDTQYF. The CDR3 region has the DNA TGCGCCAGCAGCAGAACCGGGACTAGCGGCACAGATACGCAGTATTTT. The complete variable domain, with remaining parts taken from reference TRBV5-1 and TRBJ2-3, reads KAGVTQTPRYLIKTRGQQVTLSCSPISGHRSVSWYQQTPGQGLQFLFEYFSETQRNKGNFPGRFSGRQFSNSRSEMNVSTLELGDSALYLCASSRTGTSGTDTQYFGPGTRLTVL.

This sequence joins TRBV23-1 and TRBJ2-7; perhaps TRBD1 as D (5 bases). TRBV23-1 qualifies as an ORF whose function is uncertain. V was clipped by 1 base and J by 0 bases, with 16 bases between them. This CDR3 contains 17 residues. The CDR3 sequence: CASSQFSPGALSYEQYF. For the CDR3, the DNA is TGCGCCAGCAGTCAATTCAGTCCTGGGGCCCTCTCCTACGAGCAGTACTTC.

CDR3 residues: CASSSRDRVIFF. The CDR3 DNA is TGTGCCAGCAGCTCACGGGACAGGGTGATTTTTTTT. V gene TRBV11-2 combines with J gene TRBJ1-4; 9 nucleotides match TRBD1. This CDR3 is built from 12 residues. Germline values: CDR1 SGHAT, CDR2 FQNNGV. Trimming took 4 bases from V and 17 from J; bases not matched to a gene: 8.

The V call is TRBV5-4, the J call TRBJ1-2; TRBD1 matches at 9 bases. V trimming: 4 bases; J trimming: 4 bases; junction bases outside the gene matches: 5. The V gene's germline CDR1 is SGHNT and CDR2 YYREEE (reference sequence). This CDR3 is 14 amino acids long. The chain's CDR3 is CASSRGQGTYGYTF. The CDR3 DNA sequence: TGTGCCAGCAGCCGGGGACAGGGCACCTATGGCTACACCTTC.

V is TRBV24-1 and J is TRBJ1-2; 10 bases agree with TRBD1. V gave up 3 bases and J gave up 8 bases; unmatched junction bases: 2. This CDR3 has 13 residues. Germline CDR1 reads KGHDR; CDR2 reads SFDVKD. The DNA of the CDR3 is TGTGCCACCAGTGATCGGACAGGGGGAGGCTACACCTTC. This translates into CATSDRTGGGYTF.

This chain connects TRBV10-2 to TRBJ2-5, with 12 bases matching TRBD2. The CDR3 has 17 amino acids. Unmatched junction bases numbered 13, after V lost 6 bases and J lost 5 bases. Germline lookup yields CDR1 WSHSY and CDR2 SAAADI. The CDR3 is CASSSPLAGGPRETQYF. CDR3 nucleotide sequence: TGCGCCAGCAGCTCCCCCCTAGCGGGGGGGCCCCGGGAGACCCAGTACTTC.

The chain combines TRBV5-1 with TRBJ1-1; TRBD1 agrees at 12 bases. With V trimmed by 4 bases and J by 11 bases, 9 bases remained unmatched. Germline V gene lookup returns CDR1 SGHRS and CDR2 YFSETQ. There are 14 residues in the CDR3. CDR3 sequence: CASSTGTGGERAFF. The CDR3 region has the DNA TGCGCCAGCAGCACCGGGACAGGGGGCGAAAGGGCTTTCTTT.

The chain joins TRBV24-1 to TRBJ2-7, with a tentative D call TRBD1 (6 bases). In germline, CDR1 is KGHDR, CDR2 SFDVKD. The CDR3 consists of 16 residues. The V gene lost 0 bases and the J gene lost 4 bases, with 15 bases spanning the gap. The CDR3 reads CATSDLFRTGLYEQYF. CDR3 nucleotide sequence: TGTGCCACCAGTGATTTGTTCAGAACAGGGCTATACGAGCAGTACTTC.

Concerning this clone itself: The same CDR3 arises from other DNA sequences in this sample as well. The rearrangement links TRBV5-1 to TRBJ2-7; 9 bases are a match to TRBD1. Germline assignment: CDR1 SGHRS and CDR2 YFSETQ. The CDR3 has 14 amino acids. Losses at the gene ends were 2 bases for V and 2 bases for J; bases not matched to a gene: 2. The CDR3 bases are TGCGCCAGCAGCTTAACAGGGGGCGCCTACGAGCAGTACTTC. Amino acids: CASSLTGGAYEQYF.